This T cell receptor (beta chain) is drawn from a study of T cells in Graves' hyperthyroidism and ophthalmopathy. This clonotype was seen at least ten times. Its antigen is unknown. V lost 6 bases to trimming and J lost 6 bases, with 18 bases between them. The CDR3 is made up of 14 amino acids. The germline V gene has CDR1 LNHNV and CDR2 YYDKDF (reference sequence). Using RNA transcripts as the source, TCR beta CDR3 regions were amplified. HTBI primers were used for first-round RT-PCR of the TCR CDR3. TCRdb used MiXCR to reprocess the multiplex PCR reads, holding one entry per CDR3 protein. The table records about 570,000 distinct CDR3 sequences, around 46% of them present only once. General study findings and limits: Most thyroid clonotypes that were expanded above 0.001 also turned up in blood.

The TCR sequence derives from an adult woman with Graves' disease, either hyperthyroidism or ophthalmopathy (not recorded which). The sequencing input was peripheral blood or thyroid tissue (not recorded which). This sequence joins TRBV15 and TRBJ2-7, with D perhaps TRBD1 (6 bases). Written as DNA, the CDR3 is TGTGCCACCAGTAACCTAACAGGGCCGGGCGAGCAGTACTTC. Its translation: CATSNLTGPGEQYF. Combining the CDR3 with reference TRBV15 and TRBJ2-7 gives the whole variable domain DAMVIQNPRYQVTQFGKPVTLSCSQTLNHNVMYWYQQKSSQAPKLLFHYYDKDFNNEADTPDNFQSRRPNTSFCFLDIRSPGLGDTAMYLCATSNLTGPGEQYFGPGTRLTVT.